The 14 T cell receptor beta chains below were found in one sample sequenced in a study of blood T cells in healthy people across ages. A sample-barcoded 5' primer and a J-beta primer mix were used in a second PCR of about 7 to 12 cycles. Using its own MiXCR run on the 5' RACE reads, TCRdb lists one record per CDR3 protein. The sample lists 600,000 or so distinct CDR3 sequences, roughly 21% occurring once. Input material: blood. Receptors originate from a man between 70 and 80 years old in good health.

This clonotype was detected a few times. CDR3 bases: TGTGCCAGCAGCCCAACAGGGGGGAATAGGCCCCAGCATTTT. It yields the protein CASSPTGGNRPQHF. The gene calls are TRBV6-2 or TRBV6-3 and TRBJ1-5, with TRBD1 matching 8 bases. Germline assignment: CDR1 MNHEY and CDR2 SVGEGT. After removal of 6 bases from V and 9 bases from J, the junction contained 10 bases not matched to a gene. CDR3 size: 14 residues.

Details on this clonotype: At one end the junction does not follow the germline gene, possibly because of a read error. This chain connects TRBV3-1 to TRBJ2-1; 7 bases line up with TRBD2. CDR3 length equals 15 residues. The V gene's germline CDR1 is LGHDT and CDR2 YNNKEL (reference sequence). As DNA, the CDR3 is TGTGCCAGCAGCCAATTTCAAGGACTAGTCAATGAGCGGTTCTTC. It is translated as CASSQFQGLVNERFF.

In this sample, this clonotype turned up a few times. CDR3 sequence (DNA): TGTGCCAGCAGTGCCCCCGCGAGCGGGAGACCAGATACGCAGTATTTT. Its translation is CASSAPASGRPDTQYF. The V and J genes are TRBV25-1 and TRBJ2-3; TRBD2 agrees at 8 bases. CDR3 length: 16 amino acids. Germline assignment: CDR1 MGHDK and CDR2 SYGVNS. J lost 4 bases, V lost 4 bases, and 10 bases had no gene match.

The rearrangement uses TRBV29-1 and TRBJ2-1; 8 bases map to TRBD1. CDR1 SQVTM and CDR2 ANQGSEA come from the germline V gene. Unmatched junction bases numbered 9, after V lost 2 bases and J lost 0 bases. The CDR3 runs 17 residues. CDR3 sequence (DNA): TGCAGCGTTGAAAGCTTAGACAGGGGTTCCTCCTACAATGAGCAGTTCTTC. Protein product: CSVESLDRGSSYNEQFF.

This clonotype was detected a few times. This CDR3 reads CASSSWGVGEQYF. In DNA, the CDR3 is TGTGCCAGCAGCTCTTGGGGAGTTGGCGAGCAGTACTTC. The gene calls are TRBV11-2 and TRBJ2-7; D is possibly TRBD2 (5 bases). The V gene's germline CDR1 is SGHAT and CDR2 FQNNGV. The CDR3 sequence is 13 residues long. Trimming left V 4 bases short and J 6 bases short, with 13 bases between.

The chain links TRBV20-1 to TRBJ2-1, with 7 bases identical to TRBD2. With the DNA end fitting TRBJ2-5 better, the J assignment may be wrong. Germline values: CDR1 DFQATT, CDR2 SNEGSKA (reference sequence). This CDR3 is built from 13 residues. CDR3: CSASGTIEETQYF. The CDR3, as DNA: TGCAGTGCTAGCGGGACTATCGAAGAGACCCAGTACTTC.

This clonotype was observed a handful of times. This chain joins TRBV9 and TRBJ1-4; D gene unclear. V was shortened by 0 bases and J by 4 bases, with 13 bases between the two germline ends. Germline V CDR1 and CDR2: SGDLS, YYNGEE. This CDR3 is built from 16 residues. The chain's CDR3 is CASSVGLTASNEKLFF. CDR3 coding DNA: TGTGCCAGCAGCGTAGGTCTTACAGCAAGTAATGAAAAACTGTTTTTT.

The chain uses TRBV9 and TRBJ2-5; D is ambiguous. The CDR3 totals 13 residues. The V end lost 3 bases, the J end lost 4 bases, and 10 bases lay between the germline ends. Per germline, CDR1 SGDLS and CDR2 YYNGEE. In nucleotides, the CDR3 is TGTGCCAGCAGCGCAGTGGGCGGAGAGACCCAGTACTTC. This sequence encodes CASSAVGGETQYF.

The rearrangement links TRBV15 to TRBJ2-3, with a possible D match to TRBD2 (6 bases). Germline V lookup: CDR1 LNHNV, CDR2 YYDKDF (reference sequence). The CDR3 has 17 amino acids. The germline V and J ends were trimmed by 6 bases and 1 base, with 20 bases remaining between them. The CDR3 nucleotides read TGTGCCACCAGTGGAGTATCGGAGGGAGCGGGCACAGATACGCAGTATTTT. As protein: CATSGVSEGAGTDTQYF.

This clonotype was recorded a few times. The V gene is TRBV7-8, the J gene TRBJ1-2; the match to TRBD1 covers 8 bases. The CDR3 has 14 amino acids. CDR1 is SGHVS, CDR2 FQNEAQ, per germline. The V and J ends lost 5 bases and 4 bases, in that order; junction bases with no gene match: 6. CDR3 loop: CASSPDREGYGYTF. The CDR3, as DNA: TGTGCCAGCAGCCCGGACAGGGAGGGCTATGGCTACACCTTC.

The V call is TRBV5-1, the J call TRBJ2-7; 11 nucleotides agree with TRBD2. The J segment lost 4 bases and the V segment lost 0 bases, leaving 15 bases of the junction unmatched. The germline CDR1 and CDR2 sequences are SGHRS and YFSETQ. This CDR3 region has 19 residues. DNA for the CDR3: TGCGCCAGCAGCTTGGGTGGACACCTGAATAGCGGGAGGGCGTACGAGCAGTACTTC. It encodes CASSLGGHLNSGRAYEQYF.

The genes are TRBV30 and TRBJ2-1, with TRBD2 as a possible D gene (6 bases). The V end lost 2 bases, the J end lost 8 bases, and 16 bases lay between the germline ends. The CDR3 consists of 14 residues. In germline, CDR1 is GTSNPN, CDR2 SVGIG (reference sequence). CDR3 sequence (DNA): TGTGCCTGGAGTTTGGTAGCGGAATGGGATGAGCAGTTCTTC. Protein: CAWSLVAEWDEQFF. Together with reference TRBV30 and TRBJ2-1, the CDR3 gives the full variable domain: SQTIHQWPATLVQPVGSPLSLECTVEGTSNPNLYWYRQAAGRGLQLLFYSVGIGQISSEVPQNLSASRPQDRQFILSSKKLLLSDSGFYLCAWSLVAEWDEQFFGPGTRLTVL.

This clonotype was found many times. The chain's CDR3 is CSVEGGGIANYGYTF. DNA of the CDR3: TGCAGCGTTGAAGGGGGGGGCATAGCTAACTATGGCTACACCTTC. The chain combines TRBV29-1 with TRBJ1-2; D possibly corresponds to TRBD1 (6 bases). With 1 base removed from V and 0 bases from J, the gap between germline ends came to 12 bases. Germline CDR1 SQVTM, CDR2 ANQGSEA. The length of the CDR3 is 15 residues.

To note about this clonotype: This sequence may be a read error, since a much larger clone differs from it by one base. The V call is TRBV12-3 or TRBV12-4, the J call TRBJ2-1; unclear D gene. The CDR3 is made up of 13 amino acids. CDR3 sequence: CASRLGLDNEQFF. The CDR3 region has the DNA TGTGCCAGCAGGTTAGGGTTAGACAATGAGCAGTTCTTC.